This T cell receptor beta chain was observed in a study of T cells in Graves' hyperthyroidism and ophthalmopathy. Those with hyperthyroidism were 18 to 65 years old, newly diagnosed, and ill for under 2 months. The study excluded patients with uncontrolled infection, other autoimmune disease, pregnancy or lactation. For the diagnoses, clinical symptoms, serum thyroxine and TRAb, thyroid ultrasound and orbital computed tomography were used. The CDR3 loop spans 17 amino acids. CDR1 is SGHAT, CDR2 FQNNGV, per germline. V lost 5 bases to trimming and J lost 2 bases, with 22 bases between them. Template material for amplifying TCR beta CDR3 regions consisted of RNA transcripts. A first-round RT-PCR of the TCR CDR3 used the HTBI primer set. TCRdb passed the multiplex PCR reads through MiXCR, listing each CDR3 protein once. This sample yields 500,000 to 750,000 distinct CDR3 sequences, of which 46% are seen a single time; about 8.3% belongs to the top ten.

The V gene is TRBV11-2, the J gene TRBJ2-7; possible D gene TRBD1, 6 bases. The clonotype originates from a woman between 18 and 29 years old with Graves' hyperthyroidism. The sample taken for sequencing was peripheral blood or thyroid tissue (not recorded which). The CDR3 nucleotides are TGTGCCAGCAGCACCATTAACAGGGAATACAACCCCTACGAGCAGTACTTC. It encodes CASSTINREYNPYEQYF.